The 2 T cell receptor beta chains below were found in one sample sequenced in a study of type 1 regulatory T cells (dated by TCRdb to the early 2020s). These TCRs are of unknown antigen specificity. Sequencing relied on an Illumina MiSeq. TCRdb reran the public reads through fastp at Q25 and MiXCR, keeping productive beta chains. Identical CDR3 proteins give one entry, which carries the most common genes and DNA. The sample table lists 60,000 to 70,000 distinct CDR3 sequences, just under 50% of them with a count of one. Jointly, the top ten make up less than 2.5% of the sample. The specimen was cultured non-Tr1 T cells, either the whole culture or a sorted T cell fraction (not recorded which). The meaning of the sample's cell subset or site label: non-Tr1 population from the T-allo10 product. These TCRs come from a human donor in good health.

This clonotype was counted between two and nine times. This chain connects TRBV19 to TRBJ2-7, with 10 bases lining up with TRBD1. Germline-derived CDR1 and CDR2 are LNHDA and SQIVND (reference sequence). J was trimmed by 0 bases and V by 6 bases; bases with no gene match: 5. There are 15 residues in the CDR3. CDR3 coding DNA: TGTGCCAGTAGATACGGACAGGGGGTCTCCTACGAGCAGTACTTC. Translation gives CASRYGQGVSYEQYF.

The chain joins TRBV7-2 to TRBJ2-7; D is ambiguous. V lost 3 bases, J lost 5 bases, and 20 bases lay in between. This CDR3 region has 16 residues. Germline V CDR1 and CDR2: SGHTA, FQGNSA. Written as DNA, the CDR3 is TGTGCCAGCAGCTTTGCTTCAATAGGGATTCTCGACGAGCAGTACTTC. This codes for CASSFASIGILDEQYF.